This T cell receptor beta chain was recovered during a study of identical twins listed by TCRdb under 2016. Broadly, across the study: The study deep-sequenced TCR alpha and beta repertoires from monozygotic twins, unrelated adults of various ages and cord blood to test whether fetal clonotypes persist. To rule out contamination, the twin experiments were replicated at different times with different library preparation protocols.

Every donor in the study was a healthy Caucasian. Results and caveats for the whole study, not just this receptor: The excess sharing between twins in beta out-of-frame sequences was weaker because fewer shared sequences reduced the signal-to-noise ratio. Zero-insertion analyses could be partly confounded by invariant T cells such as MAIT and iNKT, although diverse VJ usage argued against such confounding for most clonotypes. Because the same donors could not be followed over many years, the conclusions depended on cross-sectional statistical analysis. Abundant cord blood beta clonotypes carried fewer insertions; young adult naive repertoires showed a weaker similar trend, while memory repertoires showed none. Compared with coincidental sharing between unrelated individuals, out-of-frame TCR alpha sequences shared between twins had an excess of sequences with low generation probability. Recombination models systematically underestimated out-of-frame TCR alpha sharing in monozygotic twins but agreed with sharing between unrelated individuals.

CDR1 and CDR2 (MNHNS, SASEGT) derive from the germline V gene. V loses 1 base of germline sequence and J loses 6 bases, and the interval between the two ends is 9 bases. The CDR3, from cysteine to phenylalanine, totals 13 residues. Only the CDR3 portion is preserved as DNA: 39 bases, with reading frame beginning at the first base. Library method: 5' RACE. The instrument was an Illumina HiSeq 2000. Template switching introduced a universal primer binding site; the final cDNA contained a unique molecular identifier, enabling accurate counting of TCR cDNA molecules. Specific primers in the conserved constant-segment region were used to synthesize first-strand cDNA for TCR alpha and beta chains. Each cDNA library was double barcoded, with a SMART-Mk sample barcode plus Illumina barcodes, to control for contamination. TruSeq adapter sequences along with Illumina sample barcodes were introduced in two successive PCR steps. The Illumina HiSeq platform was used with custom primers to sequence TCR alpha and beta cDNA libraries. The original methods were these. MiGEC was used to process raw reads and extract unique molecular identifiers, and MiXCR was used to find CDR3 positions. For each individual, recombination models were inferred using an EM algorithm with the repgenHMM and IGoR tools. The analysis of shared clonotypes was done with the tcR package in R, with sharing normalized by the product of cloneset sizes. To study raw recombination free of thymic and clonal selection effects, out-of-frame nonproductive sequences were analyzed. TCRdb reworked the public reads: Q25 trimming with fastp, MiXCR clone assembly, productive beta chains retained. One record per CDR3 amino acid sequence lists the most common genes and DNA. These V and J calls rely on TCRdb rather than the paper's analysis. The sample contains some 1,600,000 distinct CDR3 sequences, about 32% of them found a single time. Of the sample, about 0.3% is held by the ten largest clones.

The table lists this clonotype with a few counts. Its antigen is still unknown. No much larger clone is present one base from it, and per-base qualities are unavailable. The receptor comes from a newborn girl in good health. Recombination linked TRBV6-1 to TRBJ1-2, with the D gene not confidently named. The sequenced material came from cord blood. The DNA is TGTGCCAGCAGTGAAGTTATGGGGAATGGCTACACCTTC. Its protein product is CASSEVMGNGYTF.